This T cell receptor beta chain was profiled in a study of vaccination and CD4 T cells after COVID-19. Study overall: Post-COVID draws followed diagnosis by a median approximately 100 days (range 35 to 161). Cultures designated as controls were supplied with a CEFX pool, an HIV-1 Nef pool, or no peptide.

CDR1 and CDR2 from the germline V gene are MNHEY and SVGAGI. V lost 4 bases and J lost 6, with 11 bases in between. The CDR3 covers 13 residues. Study-wide findings and caveats: Clonotypes reactive to SARS-CoV-2 had a median that went up from roughly 19 to 38, but not significantly.

The Oncomine TCR Beta short-read assay was applied to DNA of cultured CD4+ T cells. Using its own MiXCR run on the PCR reads, TCRdb lists one record per CDR3 protein. The sample shows under 9,500 distinct CDR3 sequences, about 48% of them seen only once. Treatment denoted: roughly nine-day PBMC culture with coronavirus spike peptide pools or control peptides (ViraFEST assay). According to the study, CD4+ T cells from the unexposed donor were gathered ahead of the COVID-19 pandemic (2011-2018). This clonotype was detected a few times. Its antigen is still unknown. The source of this sequence is a human donor in good health. The chain joins TRBV6-5 to TRBJ2-3; a weak D match, TRBD1 (6 bases). Specimen: CD4+ T cells from blood, cultured in vitro. The CDR3 DNA is TGTGCCAGCAGTTCCGGACAGCCGGATACGCAGTATTTT. The encoded protein is CASSSGQPDTQYF.